These 26 T cell receptor gamma chains share one sample of origin, sequenced in a study of Vδ1+ human thymocytes. Study-wide points: Highly polyclonal TRG and TRD repertoires with Gaussian CDR3 length distributions appeared in thymus.

Their cognate antigens are unknown. Extracted RNA was reverse transcribed into cDNA. Pooled V-gene forward primers with one constant-region reverse primer generated the CDR3 amplicons by multiplex PCR. TCRdb re-called the multiplex PCR reads via CATT. Altogether 6,500 to 10,000 gamma-chain clones are present, roughly three fifths being singletons, with the ten largest covering about 1.4%. The sample taken for sequencing was Vdelta1+ gamma-delta thymocytes from the thymus. The subset was: FACS-sorted CD3+ TCRalphabeta- TCRVdelta1+ TCRVdelta2- thymocytes. These receptors all stem from a girl under three years old who had congenital heart surgery.

The J gene was recorded as TRGJ1 or TRGJ2; no V gene was called. This CDR3 spans 13 amino acids. The CDR3 coding sequence is TGTGCCACCTGGGATAGGCAATGTTATAAGAAACTCTTT. Translated, it gives CATWDRQCYKKLF.

This chain connects TRGV3 to TRGJ1 or TRGJ2. The CDR3 runs 9 residues. V shed 9 bases, J shed 6 bases, and the junction held 2 bases outside the gene matches. CDR1 is VTNTFY, CDR2 YDVSTARD, per germline (reference sequence). This CDR3 reads CATGYKKLF. CDR3 DNA sequence: TGTGCCACCGGTTATAAGAAACTCTTT.

J is TRGJP2 and V is TRGV9. The J gene was not available in TCRdb and was assigned here by matching the DNA to germline segments. V shed 8 bases and J 6 bases; nucleotides not matched to a gene: 9. The CDR3 length is 13 residues. The germline CDR1 and CDR2 sequences are GITISATS and ISYDGTV (reference sequence). The DNA of the CDR3 is TGTGCCTTGTCCCTAAGGGGTGATTGGATCAAGACGTTT. Protein product: CALSLRGDWIKTF.

This clone was observed a handful of times. This chain uses TRGV4 with TRGJ1 or TRGJ2. This CDR3 has 13 residues. Germline lookup yields CDR1 EGSTGY and CDR2 YDSYTSSV. V lost 0 bases to trimming and J lost 5 bases; unmatched junction nucleotides: 4. The CDR3 here is CATWDGQDYKKLF. In DNA form, the CDR3 reads TGTGCCACCTGGGATGGGCAGGATTATAAGAAACTCTTT.

This clone was detected a few times. V and J are TRGV9 and TRGJ1 or TRGJ2. J lost 5 bases, V lost 5 bases, and 9 bases had no gene match. The CDR3 is 13 amino acids. Per the germline V gene, CDR1 is GITISATS and CDR2 is ISYDGTV (reference sequence). The CDR3 sequence is CALWVLFDYKKLF. CDR3 coding DNA: TGTGCCTTGTGGGTTTTGTTCGATTATAAGAAACTCTTT.

This clone was counted a few times. V usage is TRGV8 and J usage is TRGJ1 or TRGJ2. Germline V gene sequence: CDR1 VENAVY, CDR2 YDSYNSRV. The length of the CDR3 is 13 residues. V shed 3 bases and J 9 bases; nucleotides not matched to a gene: 11. The CDR3 DNA reads TGTGCCACCTGGGATCTTCGACCCCCTAAGAAACTCTTT. As protein: CATWDLRPPKKLF.

Points on this clone: Distinct nucleotide sequences in the sample also encode this CDR3. The chain couples TRGV8 to TRGJ1 or TRGJ2. This CDR3 comprises 13 residues. Germline assignment: CDR1 VENAVY and CDR2 YDSYNSRV. The V gene end was trimmed by 3 bases and the J gene end by 2 bases; junction bases not matched to a gene: 4. Here the CDR3 reads CATWDPDYYKKLF. Written as DNA, the CDR3 is TGTGCCACCTGGGATCCCGATTATTATAAGAAACTCTTT.

This clone has only a few counts. The chain couples TRGV9 to TRGJ1 or TRGJ2. Here the J gene was assigned by germline matching of the DNA, as TCRdb has none. The trim removed 3 bases at V and 3 bases at J, leaving 8 bases unmatched. CDR3 length equals 14 residues. CDR1 is GITISATS, CDR2 ISYDGTV, per germline (reference sequence). CDR3 sequence: CALWESAPYYKKLF. The CDR3 DNA follows: TGTGCCTTGTGGGAGTCCGCCCCTTATTATAAGAAACTCTTT.

The rearrangement links TRGV8 to TRGJ1 or TRGJ2. TCRdb gives no J gene; it was assigned here by matching the DNA to germline. CDR3 length: 12 amino acids. Germline trimming cut 6 bases from V and 4 bases from J; bases unmatched to any gene: 6. Germline V gene data show CDR1 as VENAVY and CDR2 as YDSYNSRV. The CDR3: CATWKKYYKKLF. In nucleotides, the CDR3 is TGTGCCACCTGGAAGAAGTATTATAAGAAACTCTTT.

The gene calls are TRGV3 and TRGJ1 or TRGJ2. TCRdb carries no J gene annotation; the J gene was assigned here by matching the DNA with germline. After removal of 1 base from V and 3 bases from J, the junction contained 6 bases not matched to a gene. Germline V lookup: CDR1 VTNTFY, CDR2 YDVSTARD (reference sequence). The CDR3 totals 14 residues. CDR3 protein: CATWDSGIYYKKLF. The CDR3 bases are TGTGCCACCTGGGACAGCGGAATTTATTATAAGAAACTCTTT.

This clone was seen only once. The V call is TRGV4, the J call TRGJ1 or TRGJ2. Because TCRdb records no J gene, it was assigned here through a match of the DNA to germline. CDR1 is EGSTGY, CDR2 YDSYTSSV, per germline. The CDR3 length is 14 residues. Unmatched junction bases numbered 7, after V lost 3 bases and J lost 2 bases. CDR3: CATWDIKDYYKKLF. The CDR3 nucleotides read TGTGCCACCTGGGATATAAAGGATTATTATAAGAAACTCTTT.

V and J are TRGV2 and TRGJ1 or TRGJ2. TCRdb lists no J gene, so it was determined here by aligning the DNA to germline. CDR1 and CDR2 from the germline V gene are EGSNGY and YDSYNSKV. J lost 9 bases, V lost 1 base, and 9 bases had no gene match. CDR3 length equals 13 residues. The CDR3 here is CATWDGHQIKKLF. CDR3 bases: TGTGCCACCTGGGACGGCCACCAAATTAAGAAACTCTTT.

The J gene is TRGJ1 or TRGJ2, the V gene TRGV9. In the absence of a J gene in TCRdb, the DNA was matched to germline to assign it here. The germline CDR1 and CDR2 sequences are GITISATS and ISYDGTV (reference sequence). V lost 5 bases and J lost 2; bases outside the gene matches: 3. The CDR3 has 12 amino acids. For the CDR3, the DNA is TGTGCCTTGTGGGGGTATTATTATAAGAAACTCTTT. It specifies CALWGYYYKKLF.

This clone is medium-sized within its sample. The same CDR3 is also encoded by other DNA sequences in this sample. This rearrangement joins TRGV9 to TRGJ1 or TRGJ2. The CDR3 has 12 residues. Per germline, CDR1 GITISATS and CDR2 ISYDGTV (reference sequence). After removal of 0 bases from V and 7 bases from J, the junction contained 3 bases not matched to a gene. This CDR3 reads CALWEVRYKKLF. The CDR3, as DNA: TGTGCCTTGTGGGAGGTGCGATATAAGAAACTCTTT.

V is TRGV9 and J is TRGJ1 or TRGJ2. The J gene, left out of TCRdb, was set here by checking the DNA against germline. Germline trimming cut 3 bases from V and 0 bases from J; bases unmatched to any gene: 11. The CDR3 contains 16 residues. The germline V gene has CDR1 GITISATS and CDR2 ISYDGTV (reference sequence). The CDR3 here is CALWETTTPNYYKKLF. The CDR3 bases are TGTGCCTTGTGGGAGACAACGACCCCGAATTATTATAAGAAACTCTTT.

With regard to this clone: Other DNA sequences of this sample code for an identical CDR3. The rearrangement links TRGV4 to TRGJ1 or TRGJ2. The CDR3 consists of 11 residues. V lost 0 bases to trimming and J lost 9 bases; unmatched junction nucleotides: 2. CDR1 is EGSTGY, CDR2 YDSYTSSV, per germline. CDR3 sequence: CATWDGPKKLF. The CDR3 nucleotides read TGTGCCACCTGGGATGGGCCTAAGAAACTCTTT.

The genes are TRGV3 and TRGJ1 or TRGJ2. Assignment of the J gene here rests on matching the DNA to germline, because TCRdb gives none. The CDR3 runs 11 residues. The germline gives CDR1 VTNTFY, CDR2 YDVSTARD (reference sequence). Trimming cost V 10 bases and J 12 bases; bases outside gene matches: 15. In nucleotides, the CDR3 is TGTGCCACGGACGCCTCATGGGGGAAACTCTTT. This gives the protein CATDASWGKLF.

In regard to this clone: This sample includes further DNA sequences coding for the same CDR3. The chain joins TRGV2 to TRGJP2. The J gene, left out of TCRdb, was set here by checking the DNA against germline. Losses at the gene ends were 2 bases for V and 5 bases for J; bases not matched to a gene: 5. The CDR3 totals 14 residues. Per germline, CDR1 EGSNGY and CDR2 YDSYNSKV. CDR3: CATWDVGSDWIKTF. The CDR3 DNA sequence: TGTGCCACCTGGGACGTGGGGAGTGATTGGATCAAGACGTTT.

As concerns this clone: The sample holds other DNA sequences that translate to the same CDR3. V usage is TRGV9 and J usage is TRGJ1 or TRGJ2. The J gene was not available in TCRdb and was assigned here by matching the DNA to germline segments. The CDR3 totals 11 residues. Germline CDR1 and CDR2: GITISATS and ISYDGTV (reference sequence). Losses at the gene ends were 3 bases for V and 5 bases for J; bases not matched to a gene: 1. CDR3 residues: CALWENYKKLF. The DNA of the CDR3 is TGTGCCTTGTGGGAGAATTATAAGAAACTCTTT.

The chain employs TRGV9 and TRGJP2. Matching the DNA to germline supplied the J gene, which TCRdb does not give. J gave up 0 bases and V 11 bases, and 3 bases lay outside the gene matches. The CDR3 runs 12 residues. Germline CDR1 GITISATS, CDR2 ISYDGTV (reference sequence). The CDR3 DNA reads as TGTGCCTCGAATAGTAGTGATTGGATCAAGACGTTT. Its protein product is CASNSSDWIKTF.

The J gene is TRGJ1 or TRGJ2, the V gene TRGV4. Matching the DNA to germline supplied the J gene, which TCRdb does not give. Trimming cost V 0 bases and J 0 bases; bases outside gene matches: 11. The CDR3 is 17 amino acids. The germline gives CDR1 EGSTGY, CDR2 YDSYTSSV. The CDR3 protein is CATWDGTLPSNYYKKLF. CDR3 nucleotides: TGTGCCACCTGGGATGGGACCCTACCTTCGAATTATTATAAGAAACTCTTT.

This clone has a handful of counts. The rearrangement links TRGV8 to TRGJ1 or TRGJ2. Germline matching of the DNA provided the J gene here, since TCRdb leaves it blank. The V gene's germline CDR1 is VENAVY and CDR2 YDSYNSRV. V lost 3 bases, J lost 3 bases, and 5 bases stayed unmatched. The CDR3 is made up of 13 amino acids. CDR3 residues: CATWDGGYYKKLF. The DNA of the CDR3 is TGTGCCACCTGGGATGGGGGTTATTATAAGAAACTCTTT.

The chain employs TRGV8 and TRGJ1 or TRGJ2. V lost 6 bases to trimming and J lost 3 bases; unmatched junction nucleotides: 17. This CDR3 has 16 residues. The germline gives CDR1 VENAVY, CDR2 YDSYNSRV. CDR3 in DNA: TGTGCCACCTGGACGAGCCGCCGAGACCTTTATTATAAGAAACTCTTT. It codes for CATWTSRRDLYYKKLF.

This clone was observed a few times. Being one base from a much bigger clone, this may be a read error. Other DNA sequences within the sample encode an identical CDR3. This chain uses TRGV2 with TRGJ1 or TRGJ2. V shed 1 base and J 5 bases; nucleotides not matched to a gene: 2. Germline V gene lookup returns CDR1 EGSNGY and CDR2 YDSYNSKV. The CDR3 sequence is 12 residues long. The CDR3 region has the DNA TGTGCCACCTGGGACGGTCATTATAAGAAACTCTTT. The encoded protein is CATWDGHYKKLF.

J is TRGJP2 and V is TRGV3. The J gene, missing from TCRdb, was assigned here through DNA to germline matching. J lost 9 bases, V lost 0 bases, and 7 bases had no gene match. CDR3 size: 14 residues. Germline CDR1 is VTNTFY and CDR2 is YDVSTARD (reference sequence). This chain's CDR3 is CATWDRLGHWIKTF. CDR3 nucleotide sequence: TGTGCCACCTGGGACAGGCTCGGCCATTGGATCAAGACGTTT.

V and J are TRGV4 and TRGJ1 or TRGJ2. The V gene's germline CDR1 is EGSTGY and CDR2 YDSYTSSV. This CDR3 is 17 amino acids long. The junction had 16 bases not matched to a gene; V was cut back by 2 bases and J by 3 bases. CDR3 residues: CATWDDRPELVYYKKLF. The CDR3 nucleotides read TGTGCCACCTGGGATGACCGACCGGAGCTAGTTTATTATAAGAAACTCTTT.